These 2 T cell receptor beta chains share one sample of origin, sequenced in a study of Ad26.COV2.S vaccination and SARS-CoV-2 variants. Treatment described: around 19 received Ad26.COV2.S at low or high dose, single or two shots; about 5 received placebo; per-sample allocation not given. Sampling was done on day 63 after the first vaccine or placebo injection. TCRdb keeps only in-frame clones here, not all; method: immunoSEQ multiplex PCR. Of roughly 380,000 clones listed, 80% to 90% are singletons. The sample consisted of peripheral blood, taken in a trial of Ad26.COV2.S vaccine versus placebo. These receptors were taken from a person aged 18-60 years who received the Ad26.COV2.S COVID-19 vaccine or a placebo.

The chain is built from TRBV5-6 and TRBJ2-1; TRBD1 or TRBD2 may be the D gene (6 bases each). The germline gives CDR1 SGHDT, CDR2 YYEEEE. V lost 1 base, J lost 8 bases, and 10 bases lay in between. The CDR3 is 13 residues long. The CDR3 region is CASSLRGRDEQFF. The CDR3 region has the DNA TGTGCCAGCAGCTTGCGGGGGCGCGATGAGCAGTTCTTC. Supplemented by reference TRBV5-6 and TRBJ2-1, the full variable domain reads DAGVTQSPTHLIKTRGQQVTLRCSPKSGHDTVSWYQQALGQGPQFIFQYYEEEERQRGNFPDRFSGHQFPNYSSELNVNALLLGDSALYLCASSLRGRDEQFFGPGTRLTVL.

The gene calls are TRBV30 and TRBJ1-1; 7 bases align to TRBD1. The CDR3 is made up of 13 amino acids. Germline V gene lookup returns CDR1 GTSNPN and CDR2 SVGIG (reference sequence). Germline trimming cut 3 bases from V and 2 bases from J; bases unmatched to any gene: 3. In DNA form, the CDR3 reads TGTGCCTGGAGGGGGACAGCCAACACTGAAGCTTTCTTT. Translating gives CAWRGTANTEAFF. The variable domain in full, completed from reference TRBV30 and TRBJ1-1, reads SQTIHQWPATLVQPVGSPLSLECTVEGTSNPNLYWYRQAAGRGLQLLFYSVGIGQISSEVPQNLSASRPQDRQFILSSKKLLLSDSGFYLCAWRGTANTEAFFGQGTRLTVV.